This entry lists 8 T cell receptor beta chains sequenced from one sample in a study of OX40 agonist ivuxolimab in advanced cancers. Measured with immunoSEQ multiplex PCR; TCRdb has only the in-frame clones, and not every one. This sample has under 95,000 clones, with approximately 90% found just once. Sequencing was performed on CD4+ or CD8+ T cells sorted from blood, taken in a trial of the OX40 agonist ivuxolimab. These receptors were obtained from an adult with an advanced solid tumor such as melanoma, head and neck, liver or kidney cancer.

In its sample, this clone was seen once. V gene TRBV7-2 combines with J gene TRBJ1-5; D is perhaps TRBD1 (6 bases). The CDR3 contains 15 residues. Germline V gene data show CDR1 as SGHTA and CDR2 as FQGNSA. The V gene lost 2 bases and the J gene lost 4 bases, with 12 bases spanning the gap. As DNA, the CDR3 is TGTGCCAGCAGCTTAAAGCCAGGGGTAAATCAGCCCCAGCATTTT. Translated: CASSLKPGVNQPQHF.

The rearrangement uses TRBV28 and TRBJ1-1; weak D call: TRBD1 (5 bases). The germline V and J ends were trimmed by 8 bases and 1 base, with 8 bases remaining between them. CDR1 MDHEN and CDR2 SYDVKM come from the germline V gene. CDR3 size: 12 residues. CDR3 DNA sequence: TGTGCCAGCCGGGACCGGAACACTGAAGCTTTCTTT. Amino acid sequence: CASRDRNTEAFF.

A remark on this clone: One junction end does not reproduce the germline sequence, and a read error may be involved. The sample carries other DNA sequences with the same CDR3. The chain has TRBV30 and TRBJ1-3, with 7 bases lining up with TRBD1. CDR1 GTSNPN and CDR2 SVGIG come from the germline V gene (reference sequence). The CDR3 contains 13 residues. CDR3 sequence reads: CAWSRGSGNTIYF. Here the CDR3 DNA reads TGTGCGTGGAGCAGGGGGTCTGGAAACACCATATATTTT.

The rearrangement uses TRBV11-3 and TRBJ2-1, with 12 bases matching TRBD2. V lost 4 bases and J lost 9; bases outside the gene matches: 7. Per germline, CDR1 SGHNT and CDR2 YENEEA. The CDR3 extends over 15 amino acids. CDR3 amino acids: CASSSTSGGLGEQFF. CDR3 coding DNA: TGTGCCAGCAGCTCCACTAGCGGGGGGTTGGGTGAGCAGTTCTTC. The variable domain in full, with the rest retrieved from reference TRBV11-3 and TRBJ2-1, is EAGVVQSPRYKIIEKKQPVAFWCNPISGHNTLYWYLQNLGQGPELLIRYENEEAVDDSQLPKDRFSAERLKGVDSTLKIQPAELGDSAVYLCASSSTSGGLGEQFFGPGTRLTVL.

This clone appeared a few times. The rearrangement links TRBV19 to TRBJ2-4, with D perhaps matching TRBD1 (6 bases). The CDR3 is 14 amino acids. CDR1 LNHDA and CDR2 SQIVND come from the germline V gene (reference sequence). V lost 5 bases and J lost 4, with 12 bases in between. In nucleotides, the CDR3 is TGTGCCAGTAGTCCGGGACAAACGAAAAACATTCAGTACTTC. As protein: CASSPGQTKNIQYF.

The table lists this clone with a count of one. The V call is TRBV5-4, the J call TRBJ2-5; D possibly corresponds to TRBD2 (5 bases). The CDR3 is made up of 15 amino acids. The V end was cut by 4 bases, the J end by 1 base, with 14 bases between. Germline-derived CDR1 and CDR2 are SGHNT and YYREEE (reference sequence). CDR3 nucleotide sequence: TGTGCCAGCAGCCCGGCGGGCGCGGTCCAAGAGACCCAGTACTTC. Translated: CASSPAGAVQETQYF.

The chain links TRBV14 to TRBJ2-1, with D hard to call. Trimming removed 1 base at V and 3 bases at J, with 10 bases between. The CDR3 has 15 residues. CDR1 and CDR2 (germline): SGHDN, FVKESK. For the CDR3, the DNA is TGTGCCAGCAGCCAAGGAGCAGCCTTCTACAATGAGCAGTTCTTC. This encodes CASSQGAAFYNEQFF.

The chain is built from TRBV19 and TRBJ1-1, with TRBD1 matching 9 bases. From germline, CDR1 is LNHDA and CDR2 SQIVND (reference sequence). Unmatched junction bases numbered 8, after V lost 7 bases and J lost 2 bases. The CDR3 covers 15 residues. The CDR3 sequence is CASTPGQGLNTEAFF. The CDR3 DNA reads TGTGCCAGTACCCCAGGACAGGGGCTAAACACTGAAGCTTTCTTT.